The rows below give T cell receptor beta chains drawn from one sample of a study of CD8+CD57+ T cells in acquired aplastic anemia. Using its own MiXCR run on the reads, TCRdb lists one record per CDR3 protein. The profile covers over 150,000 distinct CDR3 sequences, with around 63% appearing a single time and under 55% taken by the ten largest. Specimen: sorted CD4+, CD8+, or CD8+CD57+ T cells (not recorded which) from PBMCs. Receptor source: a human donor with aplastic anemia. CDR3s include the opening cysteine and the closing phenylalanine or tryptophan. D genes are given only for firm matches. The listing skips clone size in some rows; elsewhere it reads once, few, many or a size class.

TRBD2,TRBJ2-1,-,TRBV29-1,CSVVRSGGWDGQFF,TGCAGCGTAGTCCGTAGCGGGGGGTGGGATGGGCAGTTCTTC
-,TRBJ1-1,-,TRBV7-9,CASSPDSNTEAFF,TGTGCCAGCAGTCCCGACTCGAACACTGAAGCTTTCTTT
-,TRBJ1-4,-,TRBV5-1,CASSLERYGGEKLFF,TGCGCCAGCAGCTTGGAGAGATACGGGGGAGAAAAACTGTTTTTT
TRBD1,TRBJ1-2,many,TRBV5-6,CASTFDRVEANYGYTF,TGTGCCAGCACCTTCGACAGGGTGGAAGCTAACTATGGCTACACCTTC
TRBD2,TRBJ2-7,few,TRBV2,CASSSLTGGAYEQYF,TGTGCCAGCAGTTCTCTTACGGGGGGGGCTTACGAGCAGTACTTC
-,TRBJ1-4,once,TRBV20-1,CSASTPGNEKLFF,TGCAGTGCTAGTACGCCTGGGAATGAAAAACTGTTTTTT
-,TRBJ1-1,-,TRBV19,CASMDMNTEAFF,TGTGCCAGTATGGACATGAACACTGAAGCTTTCTTT
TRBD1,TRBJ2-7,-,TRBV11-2,CASNPFPGTGAEQYF,TGTGCCAGCAACCCCTTTCCCGGGACAGGGGCCGAGCAGTACTTC
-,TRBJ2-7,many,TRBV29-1,CSAAGIGTYEQYF,TGCAGCGCTGCCGGGATTGGGACCTACGAGCAGTACTTC
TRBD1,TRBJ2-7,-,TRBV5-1,CTSSLDRGLSYEQYF,TGCACCAGCAGCTTGGACAGGGGGCTTTCCTACGAGCAGTACTTC
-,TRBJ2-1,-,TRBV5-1,CASSLERVQFF,TGTGCCAGCAGCTTGGAACGGGTGCAGTTCTTC
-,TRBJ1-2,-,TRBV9,CASWAWEEGYTF,TGTGCCAGCTGGGCCTGGGAGGAGGGCTACACCTTC
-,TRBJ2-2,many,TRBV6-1,CASSERSGGTGELFF,TGTGCCAGCAGTGAAAGGTCTGGTGGTACCGGGGAGCTGTTTTTT
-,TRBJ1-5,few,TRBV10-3,CAISVGGIDSNQPQHF,TGTGCCATCAGTGTTGGTGGGATCGATAGCAATCAGCCCCAGCATTTT
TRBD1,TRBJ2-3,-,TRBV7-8,CASSSQTGDTQYF,TGTGCCAGCAGCTCCCAGACAGGGGATACGCAGTATTTT
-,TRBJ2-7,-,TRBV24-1,CATSDPNSYEQYF,TGTGCCACCAGTGACCCGAACTCCTACGAGCAGTACTTC
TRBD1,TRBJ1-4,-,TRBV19,CASSTAGTAGYEKLFF,TGTGCCAGTAGTACCGCCGGGACAGCGGGGTATGAAAAACTGTTTTTT
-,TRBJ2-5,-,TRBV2,CASGTSQETQYF,TGTGCCAGCGGGACATCTCAAGAGACCCAGTACTTC
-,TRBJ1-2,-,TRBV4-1,CASRAIGANYGYTF,TGCGCCAGCAGAGCAATAGGAGCTAACTATGGCTACACCTTC
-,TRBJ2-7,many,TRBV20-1,CSAGNRVSYEQYF,TGCAGTGCTGGGAACAGGGTTTCCTACGAGCAGTACTTC
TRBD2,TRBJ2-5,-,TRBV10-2,CASTGLVQETQYF,TGCGCCAGCACTGGACTAGTCCAAGAGACCCAGTACTTC
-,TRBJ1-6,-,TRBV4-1,CASSQAYSYNSPLHF,TGCGCCAGCAGCCAAGCCTACTCCTATAATTCACCCCTCCACTTT
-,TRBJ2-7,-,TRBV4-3,CASSQSLGSAYEQYF,TGCGCCAGCAGCCAATCCCTTGGCTCCGCCTACGAGCAGTACTTC
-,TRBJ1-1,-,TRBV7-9,CASSLGQLEAFF,TGTGCCAGCAGCTTAGGACAGCTAGAAGCTTTCTTT
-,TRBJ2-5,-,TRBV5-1,CASSPFLRETQYF,TGTGCCAGCAGCCCCTTCTTAAGGGAGACCCAGTACTTC
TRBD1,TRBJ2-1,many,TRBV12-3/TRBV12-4,CASSLARTGSSYNEQFF,TGTGCCAGCAGTTTAGCCAGGACAGGGAGCTCCTACAATGAGCAGTTCTTC
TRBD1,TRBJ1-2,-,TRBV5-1,CASSLEQGAADDGYTF,TGCGCCAGCAGCTTGGAACAGGGGGCCGCAGATGATGGCTACACCTTC
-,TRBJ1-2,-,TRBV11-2,CASSLEGYYYGYTF,TGTGCCAGCAGCTTAGAGGGCTACTACTATGGCTACACCTTC
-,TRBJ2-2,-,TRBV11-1,CASRTDTFTGELFF,TGTGCCAGCAGGACGGATACTTTTACCGGGGAGCTGTTTTTT
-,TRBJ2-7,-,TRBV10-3,CAMGRQSSYEQYF,TGTGCCATGGGCAGACAGAGCTCCTACGAGCAGTACTTC
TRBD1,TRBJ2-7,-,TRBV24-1,CATSEGTGSYEQYF,TGTGCCACCAGTGAAGGGACAGGCTCCTACGAGCAGTACTTC
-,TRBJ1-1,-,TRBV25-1,CASSDPFGTEAFF,TGTGCCAGCAGTGATCCCTTTGGCACTGAAGCTTTCTTT
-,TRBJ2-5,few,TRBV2,CASSGAETQYF,TGTGCCAGCTCAGGGGCAGAGACCCAGTACTTC
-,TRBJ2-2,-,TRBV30,CAWGVGGELFF,TGTGCCTGGGGTGTAGGCGGGGAGCTGTTTTTT
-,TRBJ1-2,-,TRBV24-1,CATRDRFYGYTF,TGTGCCACCAGAGACAGATTTTATGGCTACACCTTC
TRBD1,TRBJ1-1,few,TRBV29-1,CSVKDRVNTEAFF,TGCAGCGTCAAAGACAGGGTGAACACTGAAGCTTTCTTT
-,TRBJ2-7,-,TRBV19,CASRDPQGHEQYF,TGTGCCAGTAGGGACCCACAGGGACACGAGCAGTACTTC
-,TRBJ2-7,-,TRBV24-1,CATNGGDGQENGYEQYF,TGTGCCACCAACGGGGGAGATGGACAAGAAAATGGGTACGAGCAGTACTTC
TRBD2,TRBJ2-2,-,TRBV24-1,CATSVASGIGAGELFF,TGTGCCACCAGTGTGGCTAGCGGGATAGGCGCCGGGGAGCTGTTTTTT